The 17 T cell receptor beta chains reported below all come from one sample, sequenced in a study of pediatric ulcerative colitis. Sequencing used immunoSEQ multiplex PCR; TCRdb keeps in-frame clones, though not all of them. This sample has roughly 18,000 clones; over 65% occur once, and the top ten carry roughly 7.2%. During colonoscopy, one to two rectal pinch biopsies were collected. The sequenced material came from gut tissue. Source of these receptors: a boy aged 5-17 years with moderate ulcerative colitis.

This clone has just one count. The rearrangement joins TRBV19 to TRBJ2-2; possible D gene TRBD1, 5 bases. Germline V gene data show CDR1 as LNHDA and CDR2 as SQIVND (reference sequence). V was cut by 5 bases and J by 7 bases, with 23 bases left in between. The CDR3 length is 17 residues. The CDR3 is CASSHLSLGPLGGELFF. CDR3 nucleotides: TGTGCCAGTAGTCACTTATCATTGGGGCCTCTGGGCGGGGAGCTGTTTTTT. The whole variable domain, remainder taken from reference TRBV19 and TRBJ2-2, is DGGITQSPKYLFRKEGQNVTLSCEQNLNHDAMYWYRQDPGQGLRLIYYSQIVNDFQKGDIAEGYSVSREKKESFPLTVTSAQKNPTAFYLCASSHLSLGPLGGELFFGEGSRLTVL.

V usage is TRBV14 and J usage is TRBJ1-2; no firm D call. Germline V gives CDR1 SGHDN, CDR2 FVKESK. V lost 8 bases and J 10 bases, leaving 20 bases between the germline ends. The CDR3 runs to 13 residues. CDR3 bases: TGTGCCAGCTCTCGGGAGAGGAGATTTGACTACACCTTC. Residues: CASSRERRFDYTF. The full variable domain, its missing parts supplied by reference TRBV14 and TRBJ1-2, is EAGVTQFPSHSVIEKGQTVTLRCDPISGHDNLYWYRRVMGKEIKFLLHFVKESKQDESGMPNNRFLAERTGGTYSTLKVQPAELEDSGVYFCASSRERRFDYTFGSGTRLTVV.

V usage is TRBV29-1 and J usage is TRBJ2-3; 8 bases align to TRBD1. CDR3 size: 13 residues. Germline V gives CDR1 SQVTM, CDR2 ANQGSEA. Losses at the gene ends were 8 bases for V and 1 base for J; bases not matched to a gene: 5. The CDR3: CSNPGQGTDTQYF. CDR3 nucleotide sequence: TGCAGCAATCCGGGACAGGGCACAGATACGCAGTATTTT.

This chain uses TRBV7-9 with TRBJ1-4, with a tentative D call TRBD1 (6 bases). The ends were cut back, 6 bases at V and 8 bases at J, with 22 bases in the middle. The CDR3 runs to 16 residues. The germline gives CDR1 SEHNR, CDR2 FQNEAQ (reference sequence). CDR3 sequence reads: CASRPNGGGQVEKLFF. The CDR3, as DNA: TGTGCCAGCAGACCGAACGGGGGCGGTCAGGTGGAAAAACTGTTTTTT. Combining the CDR3 with reference TRBV7-9 and TRBJ1-4 gives the whole variable domain DTGVSQNPRHKITKRGQNVTFRCDPISEHNRLYWYRQTLGQGPEFLTYFQNEAQLEKSRLLSDRFSAERPKGSFSTLEIQRTEQGDSAMYLCASRPNGGGQVEKLFFGSGTQLSVL.

The CDR3 nucleotides read TGTGCCTGGAGTGTTGGGGACTCTGGAAACACCATATATTTT. It specifies CAWSVGDSGNTIYF. The V call is TRBV30, the J call TRBJ1-3; D gene uncertain. CDR3 length: 14 residues. In germline, CDR1 is GTSNPN, CDR2 SVGIG (reference sequence). V lost 0 bases, J lost 0 bases, and 6 bases lay in between.

The gene calls are TRBV5-1 and TRBJ2-3; 7 bases are a match to TRBD1. The CDR3 is 13 residues long. Per germline, CDR1 SGHRS and CDR2 YFSETQ. V lost 3 bases and J lost 3; bases outside the gene matches: 1. The CDR3 DNA reads as TGCGCCAGCAGCTGGGACAGTACAGATACGCAGTATTTT. It translates to CASSWDSTDTQYF. Filled out from reference TRBV5-1 and TRBJ2-3, the complete variable domain reads KAGVTQTPRYLIKTRGQQVTLSCSPISGHRSVSWYQQTPGQGLQFLFEYFSETQRNKGNFPGRFSGRQFSNSRSEMNVSTLELGDSALYLCASSWDSTDTQYFGPGTRLTVL.

The V gene is TRBV6-5, the J gene TRBJ1-2; TRBD1 might be the D (5 bases). Germline V gene sequence: CDR1 MNHEY, CDR2 SVGAGI. The ends were cut back, 2 bases at V and 8 bases at J, with 12 bases in the middle. The CDR3 totals 13 residues. The chain's CDR3 is CASSYVQGRGYTF. The CDR3, as DNA: TGTGCCAGCAGTTACGTCCAGGGAAGAGGCTACACCTTC.

The chain combines TRBV19 with TRBJ1-5; possibly TRBD1 for D (6 bases). Germline loops: CDR1 LNHDA, CDR2 SQIVND (reference sequence). This CDR3 comprises 15 residues. V dropped 7 bases and J dropped 0 bases, with 13 bases sitting between them. The CDR3 bases are TGTGCCAGTAATCAGGGGACGTATAGCAATCAGCCCCAGCATTTT. This gives the protein CASNQGTYSNQPQHF.

This sequence joins TRBV4-1 and TRBJ2-3; D perhaps matches TRBD1 (5 bases). CDR3 length: 17 residues. Looked up from germline, CDR1 is MGHRA and CDR2 is YSYEKL. The ends were cut back, 0 bases at V and 0 bases at J, with 13 bases in the middle. The CDR3 DNA reads TGCGCCAGCAGCCAAGATCTTGCAGGGCTAAGCACAGATACGCAGTATTTT. Translated, it gives CASSQDLAGLSTDTQYF.

The genes are TRBV7-2 and TRBJ2-1; 7 bases agree with TRBD2. Unmatched junction bases numbered 6, after V lost 0 bases and J lost 10 bases. Germline V lookup: CDR1 SGHTA, CDR2 FQGNSA. This CDR3 region has 14 residues. The CDR3 region is CASSLALSGKEQFF. CDR3 sequence (DNA): TGTGCCAGCAGCTTAGCGCTGAGCGGGAAAGAGCAGTTCTTC.

This chain links TRBV7-2 with TRBJ2-6; D not resolved. Trimming cost V 8 bases and J 2 bases, with 7 bases left between them. The CDR3 has 13 residues. The germline gives CDR1 SGHTA, CDR2 FQGNSA. DNA of the CDR3: TGTGCCAGCGATAATGCTGGGGCCAACGTCCTGACTTTC. Translation: CASDNAGANVLTF.

This rearrangement joins TRBV11-3 to TRBJ2-1; D is unclear. Germline CDR1 reads SGHNT; CDR2 reads YENEEA. The CDR3 is 13 amino acids. V was trimmed by 0 bases and J by 8 bases, leaving 8 bases between them. The chain's CDR3 is CASSLELPDEQFF. The CDR3 nucleotides are TGTGCCAGCAGCTTAGAACTTCCGGATGAGCAGTTCTTC. The full variable domain, its missing parts supplied by reference TRBV11-3 and TRBJ2-1, is EAGVVQSPRYKIIEKKQPVAFWCNPISGHNTLYWYLQNLGQGPELLIRYENEEAVDDSQLPKDRFSAERLKGVDSTLKIQPAELGDSAVYLCASSLELPDEQFFGPGTRLTVL.

The gene calls are TRBV19 and TRBJ2-7; the D gene is possibly TRBD1 (6 bases). Germline V CDR1 and CDR2: LNHDA, SQIVND (reference sequence). This CDR3 spans 16 amino acids. V lost 3 bases to trimming and J lost 2 bases, with 17 bases between them. As DNA, the CDR3 is TGTGCCAGTAGTATTGTCGGGGACCAGGGGACCTACGAGCAGTACTTC. It codes for CASSIVGDQGTYEQYF.

There are a few counts of this clone. V usage is TRBV4-1 and J usage is TRBJ2-1; 9 bases fit TRBD1. Germline assignment: CDR1 MGHRA and CDR2 YSYEKL. The length of the CDR3 is 16 residues. J lost 6 bases, V lost 3 bases, and 9 bases had no gene match. The CDR3 region is CASSQGQGLGINEQFF. CDR3 DNA: TGCGCCAGCAGCCAGGGACAGGGTTTGGGAATCAATGAGCAGTTCTTC.

V and J are TRBV7-9 and TRBJ2-3; 7 bases agree with TRBD2. The germline gives CDR1 SEHNR, CDR2 FQNEAQ (reference sequence). This CDR3 spans 14 amino acids. The junction had 4 bases not matched to a gene; V was cut back by 1 base and J by 6 bases. The CDR3 nucleotides are TGTGCCAGCAGCTTAGGGGAGGGTGGCGATACGCAGTATTTT. Residues: CASSLGEGGDTQYF.

This clone was observed a few times. V gene TRBV5-1 combines with J gene TRBJ2-7; 7 nucleotides align to TRBD1. Germline V CDR1 and CDR2: SGHRS, YFSETQ. The trim removed 4 bases at V and 2 bases at J, leaving 12 bases unmatched. The CDR3 totals 16 residues. For the CDR3, the DNA is TGCGCCAGCAGCATGGGGCGGAGACAGGGACCCTACGAGCAGTACTTC. Its translation is CASSMGRRQGPYEQYF.

This chain connects TRBV29-1 to TRBJ2-1, with TRBD2 matching over 11 bases. CDR1 and CDR2 from the germline V gene are SQVTM and ANQGSEA. J gave up 3 bases and V 0 bases, and 7 bases lay outside the gene matches. The CDR3 spans 17 residues. The CDR3 loop is CSVEDGKGLADYNEQFF. DNA for the CDR3: TGCAGCGTTGAAGACGGGAAGGGACTAGCGGACTACAATGAGCAGTTCTTC.